This TCR beta chain was retrieved from a study of blood T cell repertoires in COVID-19. About the research overall: In each case, the material was cDNA or gDNA derived from T cells, B-cell-depleted T cells, or PBMCs.

In its sample, this clone was seen a few times. Original handling: Amplification of reference gene primers was used by the study to estimate nucleated cell counts. Some clones are missing from TCRdb's copy, which holds only in-frame ones; the method was immunoSEQ multiplex PCR. The V and J calls and the clone size are those of that table, but D and trimming were determined from the DNA. The sample yields some 230,000 clones, roughly 80% seen once. The junction had 5 bases not matched to a gene; V was cut back by 2 bases and J by 6 bases. The CDR3 has 15 residues. Per germline, CDR1 SGHTA and CDR2 FQGNSA.

Sequenced material: peripheral blood. This clonotype was sampled from a woman aged 55-75 years who had recovered from COVID-19. V gene TRBV7-2 combines with J gene TRBJ2-3; 10 bases agree with TRBD2. CDR3 residues: CASSLSGGALDTQYF. The CDR3 nucleotides read TGTGCCAGCAGCTTAAGCGGGGGGGCCCTTGATACGCAGTATTTT.